This entry lists 25 T cell receptor beta chains sequenced from one sample in a study of PD-1 blockade in classical Hodgkin lymphoma. This table comes from immunoSEQ multiplex PCR, and its TCRdb copy is limited to in-frame clones, with some not included. The table lists some 5,400 clones, roughly nine tenths of them singletons. Indicated time point: newly diagnosed, previously untreated cHL patient sample. From thawed PBMCs, magnetic negative selection was used to isolate the CD8+ T cells. The sample comprised CD8+ T cells from blood. These receptors were obtained from a human donor with classical Hodgkin lymphoma.

In its sample, this clone ranks as large. The chain has TRBV7-9 and TRBJ2-1, with D perhaps TRBD2 (6 bases). The length of the CDR3 is 16 residues. The V end lost 5 bases, the J end lost 1 base, and 15 bases lay between the germline ends. Germline assignment: CDR1 SEHNR and CDR2 FQNEAQ (reference sequence). CDR3 in DNA: TGTGCCAGCAGCCTTACTTTAGCGGTATCCTACAATGAGCAGTTCTTC. Protein: CASSLTLAVSYNEQFF.

Comments on this clone: One end of the junction varies from germline; a read error may be responsible. This chain uses TRBV25-1 with TRBJ2-7; no clear D. In germline, CDR1 is MGHDK, CDR2 SYGVNS. The CDR3 is 11 residues long. The CDR3: CASETPSGCTF. The CDR3 DNA reads TGTGCCAGTGAAACACCCTCCGGGTGCACCTTC.

This clone was observed a single time. The V gene is TRBV2, the J gene TRBJ2-7, with 9 bases matching TRBD1. V lost 11 bases, J lost 6 bases, and 5 bases stayed unmatched. CDR1 and CDR2 (germline): SNHLY, FYNNEI. The CDR3 loop spans 11 amino acids. The CDR3 region has the DNA TGTGCCCGGGGGACAGGGCGCGAGCAGTACTTC. It encodes CARGTGREQYF.

The chain uses TRBV6-1 and TRBJ2-5; D is ambiguous. V gave up 2 bases and J gave up 5 bases, with 18 bases separating them. This CDR3 is 16 amino acids long. The germline V gene has CDR1 MNHNS and CDR2 SASEGT. The chain's CDR3 is CASSESRDSLRETQYF. The CDR3 DNA sequence: TGTGCCAGCAGTGAAAGTAGGGATAGCCTTAGGGAGACCCAGTACTTC.

The rearrangement joins TRBV7-6 to TRBJ2-3; the match to TRBD2 covers 8 bases. V lost 2 bases to trimming and J lost 2 bases; unmatched junction nucleotides: 3. In germline, CDR1 is SGHVS, CDR2 FNYEAQ. This CDR3 has 15 amino acids. Here the CDR3 reads CASSLPGGFTDTQYF. The CDR3 DNA reads TGTGCCAGCAGCTTACCGGGAGGGTTCACAGATACGCAGTATTTT.

The J gene is TRBJ2-2, the V gene TRBV28; 8 nucleotides match TRBD2. The CDR3 contains 18 residues. V lost 4 bases and J lost 4; bases outside the gene matches: 14. Germline V gene lookup returns CDR1 MDHEN and CDR2 SYDVKM. The CDR3 spells CASSSINPYAGGTGELFF. CDR3 DNA: TGTGCCAGCAGTTCCATTAACCCGTACGCGGGGGGCACCGGGGAGCTGTTTTTT.

V is TRBV25-1 and J is TRBJ2-5; possibly TRBD2 for D (5 bases). CDR3 length equals 15 residues. CDR1 and CDR2 (germline): MGHDK, SYGVNS. The V end lost 4 bases, the J end lost 1 base, and 13 bases lay between the germline ends. CDR3 region: CASSGPSKGQETQYF. The CDR3 DNA reads TGTGCCAGCAGTGGACCTAGCAAAGGCCAAGAGACCCAGTACTTC.

This clone was observed a handful of times. The rearrangement uses TRBV2 and TRBJ2-5; unclear D gene. Germline CDR1 and CDR2: SNHLY and FYNNEI. V dropped 8 bases and J dropped 7 bases, with 11 bases sitting between them. The CDR3 loop spans 11 amino acids. CDR3 sequence reads: CASPRFGTQYF. Here the CDR3 DNA reads TGTGCCAGCCCCAGGTTTGGGACCCAGTACTTC.

The chain links TRBV5-4 to TRBJ1-1; unclear D gene. Germline V CDR1 and CDR2: SGHNT, YYREEE (reference sequence). The length of the CDR3 is 14 residues. Deletions cut 0 bases from V and 1 base from J, with 7 bases between. The CDR3 reads CASSLARQNTEAFF. CDR3 in DNA: TGTGCCAGCAGCTTGGCCAGGCAGAACACTGAAGCTTTCTTT.

This chain links TRBV6-4 with TRBJ2-5; TRBD1 is a possible D gene (6 bases). Germline lookup yields CDR1 MRHNA and CDR2 SNTAGT. Trimming left V 3 bases short and J 0 bases short, with 11 bases between. The CDR3 consists of 15 residues. CDR3 bases: TGTGCCAGCAGTGAGGGGGCCGGGTACCAAGAGACCCAGTACTTC. Residues: CASSEGAGYQETQYF.

The chain joins TRBV15 to TRBJ2-3; D ambiguous. The germline gives CDR1 LNHNV, CDR2 YYDKDF (reference sequence). V was pared by 3 bases and J by 1 base, with 8 bases between. The CDR3 has 14 residues. The CDR3 sequence: CATSSARGTDTQYF. CDR3 nucleotides: TGTGCCACCAGCAGTGCCCGCGGCACAGATACGCAGTATTTT. The full variable domain, with the rest looked up from reference TRBV15 and TRBJ2-3, is DAMVIQNPRYQVTQFGKPVTLSCSQTLNHNVMYWYQQKSSQAPKLLFHYYDKDFNNEADTPDNFQSRRPNTSFCFLDIRSPGLGDTAMYLCATSSARGTDTQYFGPGTRLTVL.

The gene calls are TRBV25-1 and TRBJ2-2; perhaps TRBD2 as D (6 bases). The CDR3 contains 16 residues. The germline CDR1 and CDR2 sequences are MGHDK and SYGVNS. Trimming took 7 bases from V and 4 from J, leaving 19 bases between them. The DNA for the CDR3 is TGTGCCAGCACCGCGGGACTTCGGGGCAGCACCGGGGAGCTGTTTTTT. As protein: CASTAGLRGSTGELFF. The entire variable domain, with the rest obtained from reference TRBV25-1 and TRBJ2-2, is as follows: EADIYQTPRYLVIGTGKKITLECSQTMGHDKMYWYQQDPGMELHLIHYSYGVNSTEKGDLSSESTVSRIRTEHFPLTLESARPSHTSQYLCASTAGLRGSTGELFFGEGSRLTVL.

The CDR3 nucleotides read TGTGCCAGCAGCATAACCGGGACTAGCGGCTACGAGCAGTACTTC. The encoded protein is CASSITGTSGYEQYF. The rearrangement links TRBV28 to TRBJ2-7; 11 nucleotides match TRBD2. The J segment lost 3 bases and the V segment lost 6 bases, leaving 7 bases of the junction unmatched. Per germline, CDR1 MDHEN and CDR2 SYDVKM. This CDR3 is built from 15 residues.

The rearrangement uses TRBV25-1 and TRBJ2-7, with D uncertain. CDR1 MGHDK and CDR2 SYGVNS come from the germline V gene. The CDR3 is 13 amino acids. The V and J ends lost 1 base and 1 base respectively, with 5 bases between them. The CDR3 spells CASSESESYEQYF. The CDR3 DNA is TGTGCCAGCAGTGAATCCGAATCCTACGAGCAGTACTTC.

The V call is TRBV25-1, the J call TRBJ2-2, with D tentatively TRBD1 (5 bases). This CDR3 spans 14 amino acids. V gave up 0 bases and J gave up 3 bases, with 5 bases separating them. Germline loops: CDR1 MGHDK, CDR2 SYGVNS. As DNA, the CDR3 is TGTGCCAGCAGTGAATACAGGGACACCGGGGAGCTGTTTTTT. Amino acids: CASSEYRDTGELFF.

This clone was recorded only once. V is TRBV15 and J is TRBJ2-3, with D tentatively TRBD2 (5 bases). V was pared by 7 bases and J by 1 base, with 15 bases between. CDR3 size: 15 residues. Germline loops: CDR1 LNHNV, CDR2 YYDKDF (reference sequence). For the CDR3, the DNA is TGTGCCACCACCACAGAGAGGGTCGGCACAGATACGCAGTATTTT. Protein: CATTTERVGTDTQYF.

The rearrangement uses TRBV25-1 and TRBJ2-7; 7 nucleotides align to TRBD1. The CDR3 consists of 15 residues. The trim removed 1 base at V and 2 bases at J, leaving 5 bases unmatched. Germline V gene sequence: CDR1 MGHDK, CDR2 SYGVNS. The CDR3 sequence: CASSESTGTAYEQYF. The CDR3, as DNA: TGTGCCAGCAGTGAATCTACCGGGACAGCCTACGAGCAGTACTTC.

The gene calls are TRBV25-1 and TRBJ1-2, with 9 bases aligning to TRBD1. Germline loops: CDR1 MGHDK, CDR2 SYGVNS. V was pared by 5 bases and J by 6 bases, with 19 bases of the junction left unmatched. The CDR3 is 18 residues long. The CDR3 region is CASSFLPTGGSWGDGYTF. The CDR3 bases are TGTGCCAGCAGTTTCCTGCCCACAGGGGGCTCGTGGGGAGATGGCTACACCTTC.

The rearrangement joins TRBV28 to TRBJ1-5; no reliable D call. Germline lookup yields CDR1 MDHEN and CDR2 SYDVKM. Trimming left V 2 bases short and J 4 bases short, with 6 bases between. This CDR3 has 13 amino acids. CDR3 nucleotides: TGTGCCAGCAGTTTAGCAGTTAATCAGCCCCAGCATTTT. It specifies CASSLAVNQPQHF.

V usage is TRBV10-3 and J usage is TRBJ2-1; no firm D call. V lost 0 bases to trimming and J lost 0 bases, with 9 bases between them. This CDR3 spans 16 amino acids. The germline V gene encodes CDR1 ENHRY and CDR2 SYGVKD. The CDR3 protein is CAISESVADSYNEQFF. For the CDR3, the DNA is TGTGCCATCAGTGAGTCCGTAGCAGACTCCTACAATGAGCAGTTCTTC.

The V call is TRBV4-2, the J call TRBJ2-3; 7 nucleotides agree with TRBD1. CDR1 LGHNA and CDR2 YNFKEQ come from the germline V gene. The CDR3 is 16 residues long. V lost 0 bases, J lost 1 base, and 4 bases stayed unmatched. CDR3 in amino acids: CASSQERQGGTDTQYF. The DNA for the CDR3 is TGTGCCAGCAGCCAAGAGCGACAGGGCGGCACAGATACGCAGTATTTT.

This clone was seen a handful of times. CDR3 sequence: CASTGTSGSPDHEQYF. For the CDR3, the DNA is TGTGCCAGCACGGGGACTAGCGGGAGCCCCGACCACGAGCAGTACTTC. This sequence joins TRBV7-9 and TRBJ2-7; the match to TRBD2 covers 14 bases. The CDR3 runs 16 residues. V lost 7 bases to trimming and J lost 5 bases; unmatched junction nucleotides: 10. The germline gives CDR1 SEHNR, CDR2 FQNEAQ (reference sequence).

The chain is built from TRBV21-1 and TRBJ2-7. TRBV21-1 has pseudogene status. The CDR3 contains 14 residues. CDR3 DNA: TGTGCCAGCAGCCCGCCCGGCGATTTCTACGAGCAGTACTTC. Its protein is CASSPPGDFYEQYF.

V gene TRBV25-1 combines with J gene TRBJ2-7; 7 bases map to TRBD1. CDR3 length: 15 amino acids. V shed 4 bases, J shed 2 bases, and the junction held 8 bases outside the gene matches. The V gene's germline CDR1 is MGHDK and CDR2 SYGVNS. As DNA, the CDR3 is TGTGCCAGCAGTGTTCGACAGGGAAGCGCCTACGAGCAGTACTTC. It yields the protein CASSVRQGSAYEQYF.

The chain has TRBV25-1 and TRBJ2-1; TRBD2 aligns across 7 bases. The CDR3 runs 14 residues. CDR1 and CDR2 from the germline V gene are MGHDK and SYGVNS. V shed 4 bases and J 4 bases; nucleotides not matched to a gene: 4. The DNA for the CDR3 is TGTGCCAGCAGTGCCCTAGCGGAGTACAATGAGCAGTTCTTC. Protein sequence: CASSALAEYNEQFF.